Each of the 2 T cell receptor beta chains below was sequenced from the same sample in a study of cytomegalovirus exposure and HLA in healthy donors. PCR primers comprised 60 Vbeta and 13 Jbeta primers. Here immunoSEQ multiplex PCR was the method, and the copy in TCRdb shows in-frame clones only, minus some. The profile shows 180,000 or so clones, more than 60% of them singletons. Material: PBMCs. The receptors here all came from a human donor in good health.

The V call is TRBV12-5, the J call TRBJ1-6; 8 bases line up with TRBD1. CDR1 and CDR2 from the germline V gene are LGHNT and FRNRAP. The CDR3 loop spans 15 amino acids. The V segment lost 1 base and the J segment 9 bases; nucleotides outside the gene matches: 5. The CDR3: CASGLGDRSGSPLHF. The CDR3 nucleotides are TGTGCTAGTGGTTTGGGGGACAGGTCTGGTTCACCCCTCCACTTT.

CDR3 region: CSAYGVEGYTF. As DNA, the CDR3 is TGCAGTGCTTACGGGGTAGAAGGCTACACCTTC. This chain connects TRBV20-1 to TRBJ1-2; D unresolved. Germline CDR1 and CDR2: DFQATT and SNEGSKA (reference sequence). V was pared by 5 bases and J by 8 bases, with 12 bases between. The CDR3 contains 11 residues.